These 7 T cell receptor beta chains were all obtained from the same sample, sequenced in a study of naive and memory T cell subsets. Two oligonucleotides, mixed equimolar, formed the beta constant-region primer covering TRBC1 and TRBC2. Nested alpha and beta constant-region primers with the SP2 primer drove four PCR rounds on ligated cDNA. TCRdb itself ran the UMI-ligation and nested PCR reads through MiXCR, one entry per CDR3 protein. The table lists 15,000 to 20,000 distinct CDR3 sequences, about 9% of them singletons. The material sequenced was central memory CD8+ T cells from blood. These receptors came from a human donor in good health.

This clonotype was observed at least ten times. This chain joins TRBV11-3 and TRBJ2-1, with 16 bases lining up with TRBD2. Germline V CDR1 and CDR2: SGHNT, YENEEA. The V and J ends lost 5 bases and 8 bases, in that order; junction bases with no gene match: 9. The CDR3 covers 17 residues. The CDR3 region is CASSPEGTSGRVYEQFF. In DNA, the CDR3 is TGTGCCAGCAGCCCAGAGGGGACTAGCGGGAGGGTTTATGAGCAGTTCTTC. Filled out from reference TRBV11-3 and TRBJ2-1, the complete variable domain reads EAGVVQSPRYKIIEKKQPVAFWCNPISGHNTLYWYLQNLGQGPELLIRYENEEAVDDSQLPKDRFSAERLKGVDSTLKIQPAELGDSAVYLCASSPEGTSGRVYEQFFGPGTRLTVL.

This clonotype was detected only a few times. The V call is TRBV6-4, the J call TRBJ2-1, with 7 positions matching TRBD2. Looked up from germline, CDR1 is MRHNA and CDR2 is SNTAGT. The CDR3 is 16 amino acids. V shed 6 bases and J 1 base; nucleotides not matched to a gene: 9. The CDR3 DNA sequence: TGTGCCAGCAGCGAGGAACCGGGGGGTTCCTACAATGAGCAGTTCTTC. This codes for CASSEEPGGSYNEQFF.

In its sample, this clonotype was seen many times. The chain uses TRBV20-1 and TRBJ2-4; D is uncertain. The CDR3 contains 13 residues. The germline V and J ends were trimmed by 3 bases and 0 bases, with 6 bases remaining between them. Germline lookup yields CDR1 DFQATT and CDR2 SNEGSKA (reference sequence). CDR3 in amino acids: CSASGLAKNIQYF. CDR3 in DNA: TGCAGTGCTAGTGGGCTAGCCAAAAACATTCAGTACTTC.

Within the sample, this clonotype is medium-sized. This sequence joins TRBV6-2 or TRBV6-3 and TRBJ1-1, with D unresolved. V lost 0 bases to trimming and J lost 1 base, with 3 bases between them. Looked up from germline, CDR1 is MNHEY and CDR2 is SVGEGT. This CDR3 is built from 13 residues. The chain's CDR3 is CASSYSENTEAFF. CDR3 bases: TGTGCCAGCAGTTACTCTGAGAACACTGAAGCTTTCTTT.

Only a few counts were recorded for this clonotype. V is TRBV7-8 and J is TRBJ2-1; 8 bases agree with TRBD2. Germline lookup yields CDR1 SGHVS and CDR2 FQNEAQ. The CDR3 contains 15 residues. J was trimmed by 3 bases and V by 5 bases; bases with no gene match: 6. CDR3 in amino acids: CASSATSGHYNEQFF. CDR3 nucleotide sequence: TGTGCCAGCAGCGCCACTAGCGGACACTACAATGAGCAGTTCTTC.

This clonotype has a count of ten or more. This rearrangement joins TRBV29-1 to TRBJ1-2, with D possibly TRBD1 on 5 matching bases. The CDR3 loop spans 11 amino acids. Germline V gene sequence: CDR1 SQVTM, CDR2 ANQGSEA. CDR3 region: CTSRTGGGYTF. CDR3 in DNA: TGCACCTCCCGGACGGGGGGTGGCTACACCTTC.

This clonotype has only a few counts. This chain joins TRBV6-6 and TRBJ1-2; D gene unclear. The CDR3 sequence is 11 residues long. Trimming stripped 2 bases from V and 4 bases from J, with 2 bases between. Germline V gene data show CDR1 as MNHNY and CDR2 as SVGAGI (reference sequence). CDR3: CASSYAYGYTF. In nucleotides, the CDR3 is TGTGCCAGCAGTTACGCCTATGGCTACACCTTC.